This is a list of T cell receptor beta chains from one sample in a study of blood T cell repertoires in COVID-19. Here immunoSEQ multiplex PCR was the method, and the copy in TCRdb shows in-frame clones only, minus some. The data hold about 150,000 clones, with roughly 80% observed a single time. Sequencing was done on a sample of peripheral blood. The receptors derive from a woman over 75 with acute or convalescent COVID-19. The CDR3 runs from the conserved cysteine through the conserved F or W. The order of the fields is V gene, J gene, clone size, D gene, CDR3 protein, CDR3 DNA. A D gene is named only where the DNA matches it firmly. Size values are once, few and many counts, or a class for expanded clones, and some rows have none.

v_gene: TRBV6-2/TRBV6-3; j_gene: TRBJ2-2; abundance: -; d_gene: TRBD1; CDR3aa: CASSSQGDGELFF; CDR3nt: TGTGCCAGCAGTTCCCAGGGGGACGGGGAGCTGTTTTTT
v_gene: TRBV7-8; j_gene: TRBJ2-3; abundance: -; d_gene: -; CDR3aa: CASSLVGRGTLPVGPPDTQYF; CDR3nt: TGTGCCAGCAGCTTAGTCGGCAGGGGAACCTTGCCTGTAGGGCCCCCAGATACGCAGTATTTT
v_gene: TRBV5-6; j_gene: TRBJ1-2; abundance: -; d_gene: TRBD1; CDR3aa: CASSLAGGFWYGYTF; CDR3nt: TGTGCCAGCAGCTTGGCAGGGGGCTTTTGGTATGGCTACACCTTC
v_gene: TRBV27; j_gene: TRBJ1-3; abundance: -; d_gene: TRBD1; CDR3aa: CASSSGQPGNTIYF; CDR3nt: TGTGCCAGCAGTTCGGGACAGCCTGGAAACACCATATATTTT
v_gene: TRBV27; j_gene: TRBJ1-1; abundance: once; d_gene: TRBD1; CDR3aa: CASSYATGKVTEAFF; CDR3nt: TGTGCCAGCAGTTACGCGACAGGGAAGGTCACTGAAGCTTTCTTT
v_gene: TRBV12-3/TRBV12-4; j_gene: TRBJ1-3; abundance: -; d_gene: TRBD1; CDR3aa: CASSTGGGNTIYF; CDR3nt: TGTGCCAGCAGTACAGGGGGCGGGAACACCATATATTTT
v_gene: TRBV19; j_gene: TRBJ2-5; abundance: -; d_gene: -; CDR3aa: CASSIGGLPETQYF; CDR3nt: TGTGCCAGTAGTATTGGGGGCCTCCCCGAGACCCAGTACTTC
v_gene: TRBV14; j_gene: TRBJ1-2; abundance: -; d_gene: -; CDR3aa: CASSLQGGYGYTF; CDR3nt: TGTGCCAGCAGCTTACAGGGAGGGTATGGCTACACCTTC
v_gene: TRBV19; j_gene: TRBJ1-6; abundance: -; d_gene: TRBD1; CDR3aa: CASRKPGTGDNSPLHF; CDR3nt: TGTGCCAGTAGAAAACCCGGGACAGGGGATAATTCACCCCTCCACTTT
v_gene: TRBV5-8; j_gene: TRBJ1-5; abundance: -; d_gene: -; CDR3aa: CASSLRLFEPQHF; CDR3nt: TGTGCCAGCAGCTTGCGTTTATTTGAGCCCCAGCATTTT
v_gene: TRBV6-5; j_gene: TRBJ2-5; abundance: -; d_gene: TRBD1; CDR3aa: CASRAGDRQETQYF; CDR3nt: TGTGCCAGCAGGGCCGGGGACAGGCAAGAGACCCAGTACTTC
v_gene: TRBV6-2/TRBV6-3; j_gene: TRBJ2-7; abundance: -; d_gene: -; CDR3aa: CASSFLYEQYF; CDR3nt: TGTGCCAGCAGTTTTCTTTACGAGCAGTACTTC
v_gene: TRBV5-1; j_gene: TRBJ2-1; abundance: -; d_gene: TRBD1; CDR3aa: CASSLVPGQGNEQFF; CDR3nt: TGCGCCAGCAGCTTGGTTCCGGGACAGGGGAACGAGCAGTTCTTC
v_gene: TRBV10-2; j_gene: TRBJ1-2; abundance: -; d_gene: -; CDR3aa: CASSEEAGSYGYTF; CDR3nt: TGCGCCAGCAGTGAGGAGGCAGGGTCTTATGGCTACACCTTC
v_gene: TRBV4-1; j_gene: TRBJ2-1; abundance: once; d_gene: -; CDR3aa: CASSQERGTYDNEQFF; CDR3nt: TGCGCCAGCAGCCAAGAACGGGGGACTTACGACAATGAGCAGTTCTTC
v_gene: TRBV6-5; j_gene: TRBJ2-1; abundance: -; d_gene: TRBD2; CDR3aa: CASTDAGTSSEQFF; CDR3nt: TGTGCCAGCACGGACGCCGGGACTAGTAGCGAGCAGTTCTTC
v_gene: TRBV7-9; j_gene: TRBJ1-5; abundance: -; d_gene: TRBD1; CDR3aa: CASSSDRGYNQPQHF; CDR3nt: TGTGCCAGCAGCTCCGACAGGGGCTACAATCAGCCCCAGCATTTT
v_gene: TRBV19; j_gene: TRBJ1-2; abundance: -; d_gene: -; CDR3aa: CASSLTTGQHSGYTF; CDR3nt: TGTGCCAGTAGTCTGACCACCGGACAGCACTCTGGCTACACCTTC
v_gene: TRBV6-2/TRBV6-3; j_gene: TRBJ1-5; abundance: -; d_gene: TRBD1; CDR3aa: CASSPGTGVNSNQPQHF; CDR3nt: TGTGCCAGCAGTCCCGGGACAGGGGTAAATAGCAATCAGCCCCAGCATTTT
v_gene: TRBV27; j_gene: TRBJ1-6; abundance: few; d_gene: -; CDR3aa: CASSSPDIGNSPLHF; CDR3nt: TGTGCCAGCAGTTCCCCAGACATTGGTAATTCACCCCTCCACTTT
v_gene: TRBV29-1; j_gene: TRBJ2-7; abundance: -; d_gene: TRBD1; CDR3aa: CSVDLRQGEIYEQYF; CDR3nt: TGCAGCGTTGATTTAAGACAGGGGGAAATTTACGAGCAGTACTTC
v_gene: TRBV5-1; j_gene: TRBJ2-7; abundance: -; d_gene: -; CDR3aa: CASSDRALGDEQYF; CDR3nt: TGCGCCAGCAGCGACCGGGCCCTCGGGGACGAGCAGTACTTC
v_gene: TRBV2; j_gene: TRBJ1-2; abundance: -; d_gene: -; CDR3aa: CASSSGWDGYTF; CDR3nt: TGTGCCAGCAGTAGCGGGTGGGATGGCTACACCTTC
v_gene: TRBV30; j_gene: TRBJ2-1; abundance: -; d_gene: -; CDR3aa: CAWSFTTSNEQFF; CDR3nt: TGTGCCTGGAGTTTCACTACTTCCAATGAGCAGTTCTTC
v_gene: TRBV3-1/TRBV3-2; j_gene: TRBJ1-1; abundance: once; d_gene: -; CDR3aa: CASSQDSKGVNTEAFF; CDR3nt: TGTGCCAGCAGCCAAGATAGTAAAGGGGTGAACACTGAAGCTTTCTTT
v_gene: TRBV6-6; j_gene: TRBJ1-6; abundance: -; d_gene: -; CDR3aa: CASYKEGNSPLHF; CDR3nt: TGTGCCAGTTATAAGGAGGGCAATTCACCCCTCCACTTT
v_gene: TRBV9; j_gene: TRBJ1-1; abundance: -; d_gene: -; CDR3aa: CASSVGGFGTEAFF; CDR3nt: TGTGCCAGCAGCGTGGGGGGTTTCGGCACTGAAGCTTTCTTT